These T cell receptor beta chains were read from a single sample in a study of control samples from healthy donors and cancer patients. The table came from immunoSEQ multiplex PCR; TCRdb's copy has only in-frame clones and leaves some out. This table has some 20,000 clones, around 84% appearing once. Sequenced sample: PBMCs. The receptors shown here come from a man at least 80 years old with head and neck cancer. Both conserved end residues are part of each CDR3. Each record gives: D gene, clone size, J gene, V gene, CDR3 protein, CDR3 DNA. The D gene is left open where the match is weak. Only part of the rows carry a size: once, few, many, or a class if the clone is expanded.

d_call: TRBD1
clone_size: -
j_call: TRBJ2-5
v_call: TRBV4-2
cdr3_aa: CASSQEPGQGAETQYF
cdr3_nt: TGTGCCAGCAGCCAAGAGCCGGGACAGGGGGCAGAGACCCAGTACTTC

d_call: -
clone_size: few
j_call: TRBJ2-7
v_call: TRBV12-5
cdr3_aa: CASGFHYEQYF
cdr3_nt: TGTGCTAGTGGCTTTCACTACGAGCAGTACTTC

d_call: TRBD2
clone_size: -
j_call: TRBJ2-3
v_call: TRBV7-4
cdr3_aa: CASSPRTSGRAGTDTQYF
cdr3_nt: TGTGCCAGCAGCCCCCGGACTAGCGGGAGGGCCGGGACAGATACGCAGTATTTT

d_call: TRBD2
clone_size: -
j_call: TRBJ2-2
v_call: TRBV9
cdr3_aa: CASSVGGPGGPRAGELFF
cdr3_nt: TGTGCCAGCAGCGTAGGCGGCCCGGGGGGGCCCCGAGCCGGGGAGCTGTTTTTT

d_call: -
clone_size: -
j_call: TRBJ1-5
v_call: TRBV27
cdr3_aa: CASSYSPGHLNQPQHF
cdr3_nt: TGTGCCAGCAGTTACTCCCCGGGACACCTAAATCAGCCCCAGCATTTT

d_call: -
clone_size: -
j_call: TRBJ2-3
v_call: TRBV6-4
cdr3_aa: CASSDSKGTTQYF
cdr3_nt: TGTGCCAGCAGTGACTCGAAGGGTACTACGCAGTATTTT

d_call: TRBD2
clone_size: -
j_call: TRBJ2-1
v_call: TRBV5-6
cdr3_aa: CASMIAGGPYQFF
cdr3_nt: TGTGCCAGCATGATAGCGGGGGGGCCGTACCAGTTCTTC

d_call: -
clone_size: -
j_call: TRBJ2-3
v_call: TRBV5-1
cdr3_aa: CASSFGQGGTDTQYF
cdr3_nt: TGCGCCAGCAGCTTCGGACAGGGAGGGACAGATACGCAGTATTTT

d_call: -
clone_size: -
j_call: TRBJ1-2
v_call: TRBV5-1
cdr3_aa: CASSLSGTGYGYTF
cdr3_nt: TGCGCCAGCAGCTTATCAGGGACTGGCTATGGCTACACCTTC

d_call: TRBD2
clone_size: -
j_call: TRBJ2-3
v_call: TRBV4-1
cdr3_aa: CASSQDPVSSGKASTDTQYF
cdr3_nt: TGCGCCAGCAGCCAAGATCCAGTTTCTAGCGGGAAAGCTAGCACAGATACGCAGTATTTT

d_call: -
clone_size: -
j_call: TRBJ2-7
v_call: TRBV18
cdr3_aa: CASSRDSYEQYF
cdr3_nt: TGTGCCAGCTCACGGGACTCCTACGAGCAGTACTTC

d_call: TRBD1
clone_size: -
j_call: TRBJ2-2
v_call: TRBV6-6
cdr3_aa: CASSVQGARNTGELFF
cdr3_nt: TGTGCCAGCAGTGTGCAGGGGGCGCGAAACACCGGGGAGCTGTTTTTT

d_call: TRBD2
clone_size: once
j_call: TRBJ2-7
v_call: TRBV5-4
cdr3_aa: CASSHKGLAGGPGYEQYF
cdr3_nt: TGTGCCAGCAGCCACAAAGGACTAGCGGGAGGGCCCGGGTACGAGCAGTACTTC

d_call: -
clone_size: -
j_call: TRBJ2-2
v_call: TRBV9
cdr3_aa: CASSSVAGELFF
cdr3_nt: TGTGCCAGCAGCTCTGTGGCCGGGGAGCTGTTTTTT

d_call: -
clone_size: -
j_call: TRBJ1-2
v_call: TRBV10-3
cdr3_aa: CAISEVALDYGYTF
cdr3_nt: TGTGCCATCAGTGAAGTGGCATTGGACTATGGCTACACCTTC

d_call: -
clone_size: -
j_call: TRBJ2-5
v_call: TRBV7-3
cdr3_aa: CASSLTDRETQYF
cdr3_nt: TGTGCCAGCAGCTTAACAGACAGGGAGACCCAGTACTTC

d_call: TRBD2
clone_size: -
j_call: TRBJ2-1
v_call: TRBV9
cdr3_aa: CASSVEGASGSLSGNEQFF
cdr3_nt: TGTGCCAGCAGCGTAGAAGGGGCTAGCGGGAGCCTAAGTGGGAATGAGCAGTTCTTC

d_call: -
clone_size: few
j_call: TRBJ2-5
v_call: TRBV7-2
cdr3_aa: CASSLTESEETQYF
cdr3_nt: TGTGCCAGCAGCTTGACAGAATCTGAAGAGACCCAGTACTTC

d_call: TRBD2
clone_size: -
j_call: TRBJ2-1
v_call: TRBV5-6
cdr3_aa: CASRGIAGEDEQFF
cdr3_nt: TGTGCCAGCAGGGGGATAGCGGGAGAGGATGAGCAGTTCTTC

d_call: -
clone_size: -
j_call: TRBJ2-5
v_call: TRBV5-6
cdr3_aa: CASSLVRGRYEETQYF
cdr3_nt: TGTGCCAGCAGCTTGGTACGGGGAAGGTACGAGGAGACCCAGTACTTC

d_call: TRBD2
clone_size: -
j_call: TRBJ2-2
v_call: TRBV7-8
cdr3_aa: CASSLVPSTSANTGELFF
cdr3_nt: TGTGCCAGCAGCTTAGTCCCATCGACTAGCGCAAACACCGGGGAGCTGTTTTTT

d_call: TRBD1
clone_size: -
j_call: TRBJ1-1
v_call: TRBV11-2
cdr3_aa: CASSLVLQGARNTEAFF
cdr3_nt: TGTGCCAGCAGCTTAGTTTTGCAGGGGGCGCGTAATACTGAAGCTTTCTTT

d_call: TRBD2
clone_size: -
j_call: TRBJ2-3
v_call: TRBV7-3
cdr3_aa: CASSLSGRDTDTQYF
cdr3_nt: TGTGCCAGCAGCTTAAGCGGGAGGGACACAGATACGCAGTATTTT

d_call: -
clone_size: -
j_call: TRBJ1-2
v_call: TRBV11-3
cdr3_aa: CASSHRDGYGYTF
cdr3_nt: TGTGCCAGCAGCCACCGGGACGGGTATGGCTACACCTTC

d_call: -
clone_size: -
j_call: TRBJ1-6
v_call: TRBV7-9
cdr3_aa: CASSPTEYRNSPLHF
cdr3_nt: TGTGCCAGCAGCCCAACGGAGTACCGTAATTCACCCCTCCACTTT

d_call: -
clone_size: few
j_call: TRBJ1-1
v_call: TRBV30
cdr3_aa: CAWSVRSSAPEAFF
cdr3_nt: TGTGCCTGGAGTGTACGATCCTCTGCCCCTGAAGCTTTCTTT

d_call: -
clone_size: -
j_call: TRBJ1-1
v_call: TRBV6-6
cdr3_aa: CASSYSSGTAEAFF
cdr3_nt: TGTGCCAGCAGTTACTCCTCCGGGACCGCTGAAGCTTTCTTT

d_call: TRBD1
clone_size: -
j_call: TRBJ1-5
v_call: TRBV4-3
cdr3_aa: CASSQDRGTGQEPQHF
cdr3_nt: TGCGCCAGCAGCCAAGATAGGGGGACAGGCCAGGAGCCCCAGCATTTT

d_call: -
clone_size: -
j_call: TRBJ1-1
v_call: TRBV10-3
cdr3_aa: CAISEVRTEAFF
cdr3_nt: TGTGCCATCAGTGAGGTGCGGACTGAAGCTTTCTTT

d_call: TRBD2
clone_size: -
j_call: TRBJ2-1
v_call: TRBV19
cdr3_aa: CASSQTFREGYNEQFF
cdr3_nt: TGTGCCAGTAGTCAGACCTTCCGGGAGGGCTACAATGAGCAGTTCTTC

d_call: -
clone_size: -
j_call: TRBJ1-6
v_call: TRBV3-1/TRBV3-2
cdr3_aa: CASSSDVGLGTLHF
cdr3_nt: TGTGCCAGCAGCTCGGACGTAGGTTTAGGAACCCTCCACTTT

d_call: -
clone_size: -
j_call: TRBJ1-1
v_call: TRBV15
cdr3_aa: CATSPIAGLAFF
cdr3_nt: TGTGCCACCAGCCCTATAGCAGGACTGGCTTTCTTT

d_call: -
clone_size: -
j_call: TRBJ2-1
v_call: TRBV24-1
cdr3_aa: CATSVRGGYLNEQFF
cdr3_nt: TGTGCCACCAGTGTACGGGGAGGATACTTAAATGAGCAGTTCTTC

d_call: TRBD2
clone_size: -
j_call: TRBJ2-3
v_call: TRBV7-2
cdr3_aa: CASSQGTSRSTDTQYF
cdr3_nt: TGTGCCAGCAGCCAAGGGACTAGCCGTAGCACAGATACGCAGTATTTT

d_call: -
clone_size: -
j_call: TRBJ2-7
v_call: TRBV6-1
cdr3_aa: CASSEGSDRNYEQYF
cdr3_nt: TGTGCCAGCAGTGAAGGTTCGGACAGAAACTACGAGCAGTACTTC

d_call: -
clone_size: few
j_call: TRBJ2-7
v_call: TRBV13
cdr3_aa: CASSFGRDSKQYF
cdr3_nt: TGTGCCAGCAGCTTCGGGAGGGACAGTAAGCAGTACTTC

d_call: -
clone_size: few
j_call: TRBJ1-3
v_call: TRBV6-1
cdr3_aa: CASSEETISGNTIYF
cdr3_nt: TGTGCCAGCAGTGAAGAAACAATCTCTGGAAACACCATATATTTT

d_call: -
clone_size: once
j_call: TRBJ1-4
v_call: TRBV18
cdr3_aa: CASSPGASAHAEEKLFF
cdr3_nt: TGTGCCAGCTCACCAGGCGCTTCCGCCCATGCGGAGGAAAAACTGTTTTTT

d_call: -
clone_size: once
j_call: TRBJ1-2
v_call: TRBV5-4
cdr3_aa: CASSLANGNGLSTF
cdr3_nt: TGTGCCAGCAGCTTGGCCAATGGGAACGGCCTAAGCACCTTC

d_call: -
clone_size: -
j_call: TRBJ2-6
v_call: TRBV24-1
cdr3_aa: CATSDPGGESGANVLTF
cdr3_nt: TGTGCCACCAGTGATCCAGGGGGGGAGTCTGGGGCCAACGTCCTGACTTTC

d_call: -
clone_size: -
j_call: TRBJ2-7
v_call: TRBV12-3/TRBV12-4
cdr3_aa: CASSSRVLGEQYF
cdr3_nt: TGTGCCAGCAGTTCCAGGGTATTGGGCGAGCAGTACTTC

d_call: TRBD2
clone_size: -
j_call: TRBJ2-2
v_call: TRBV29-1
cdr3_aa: CSVAGGNTGELFF
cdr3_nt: TGCAGCGTTGCGGGGGGAAACACCGGGGAGCTGTTTTTT

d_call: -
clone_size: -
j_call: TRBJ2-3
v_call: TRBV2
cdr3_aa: CASSPPAGSTDTQYF
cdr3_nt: TGTGCCAGCAGCCCCCCAGCGGGCAGCACAGATACGCAGTATTTT

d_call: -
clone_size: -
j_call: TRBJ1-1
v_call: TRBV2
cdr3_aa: CASTLEGDGNTEAFF
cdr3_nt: TGTGCCAGCACCCTGGAGGGGGACGGGAACACTGAAGCTTTCTTT

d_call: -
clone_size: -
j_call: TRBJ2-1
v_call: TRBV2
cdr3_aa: CASRAGLGGDEQFF
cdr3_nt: TGTGCCAGCAGAGCAGGACTAGGGGGAGATGAGCAGTTCTTC

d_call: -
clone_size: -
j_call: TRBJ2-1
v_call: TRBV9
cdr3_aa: CASSVALGEQFF
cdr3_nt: TGTGCCAGCAGCGTAGCCCTCGGGGAGCAGTTCTTC

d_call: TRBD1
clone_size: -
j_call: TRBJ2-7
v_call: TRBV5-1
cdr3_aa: CASSFGQGDEQYF
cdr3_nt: TGCGCCAGCAGCTTCGGACAGGGCGACGAGCAGTACTTC

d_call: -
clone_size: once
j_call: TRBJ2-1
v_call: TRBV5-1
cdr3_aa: CASSLVTLGGGQFF
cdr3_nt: TGCGCCAGCAGCTTGGTCACCCTGGGGGGCGGGCAGTTCTTC

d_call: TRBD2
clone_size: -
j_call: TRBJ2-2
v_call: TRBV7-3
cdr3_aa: CASSPLGGGGPGELFF
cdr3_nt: TGTGCCAGCAGCCCCCTGGGGGGCGGGGGGCCCGGGGAGCTGTTTTTT

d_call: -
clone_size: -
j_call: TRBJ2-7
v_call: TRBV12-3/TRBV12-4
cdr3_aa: CASSFSAGLQYF
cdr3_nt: TGTGCCAGCAGTTTCAGTGCGGGGCTACAGTACTTC

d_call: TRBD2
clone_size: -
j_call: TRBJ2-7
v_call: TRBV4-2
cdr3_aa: CASSQDGAGGLSREQYF
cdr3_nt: TGTGCCAGCAGCCAAGATGGGGCGGGGGGGCTCTCCCGCGAGCAGTACTTC

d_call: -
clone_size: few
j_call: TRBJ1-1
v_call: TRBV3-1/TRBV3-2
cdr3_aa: CASSQQGNTEAFF
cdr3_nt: TGTGCCAGCAGCCAACAGGGGAACACTGAAGCTTTCTTT

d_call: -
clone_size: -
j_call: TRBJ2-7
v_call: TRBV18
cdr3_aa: CASSPGLYYEQYF
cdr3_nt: TGTGCCAGCTCACCGGGCCTGTACTACGAGCAGTACTTC

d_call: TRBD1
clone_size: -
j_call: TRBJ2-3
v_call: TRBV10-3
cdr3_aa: CAISEFWPGQGTDTQYF
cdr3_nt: TGTGCCATCAGTGAGTTCTGGCCGGGACAGGGTACAGATACGCAGTATTTT

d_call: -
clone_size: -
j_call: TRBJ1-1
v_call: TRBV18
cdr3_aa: CASSPELGAHAVRAFF
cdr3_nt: TGTGCCAGCTCACCAGAGCTGGGGGCGCATGCGGTACGGGCTTTCTTT

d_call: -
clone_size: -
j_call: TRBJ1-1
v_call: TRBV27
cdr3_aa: CASSLTGTEAFF
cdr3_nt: TGTGCCAGCAGTTTGACGGGAACTGAAGCTTTCTTT

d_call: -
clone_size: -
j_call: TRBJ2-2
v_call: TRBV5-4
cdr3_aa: CASSLDPWGTGELFF
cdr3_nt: TGTGCCAGCAGCCTGGATCCATGGGGGACCGGGGAGCTGTTTTTT

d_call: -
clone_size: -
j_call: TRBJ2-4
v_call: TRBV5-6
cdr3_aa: CASSLDLGDIQYF
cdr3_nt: TGTGCCAGCAGCTTGGACCTGGGGGACATTCAGTACTTC

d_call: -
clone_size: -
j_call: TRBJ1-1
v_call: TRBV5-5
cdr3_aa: CASSSDLNTEAFF
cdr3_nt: TGTGCCAGCAGTTCGGATTTAAACACTGAAGCTTTCTTT